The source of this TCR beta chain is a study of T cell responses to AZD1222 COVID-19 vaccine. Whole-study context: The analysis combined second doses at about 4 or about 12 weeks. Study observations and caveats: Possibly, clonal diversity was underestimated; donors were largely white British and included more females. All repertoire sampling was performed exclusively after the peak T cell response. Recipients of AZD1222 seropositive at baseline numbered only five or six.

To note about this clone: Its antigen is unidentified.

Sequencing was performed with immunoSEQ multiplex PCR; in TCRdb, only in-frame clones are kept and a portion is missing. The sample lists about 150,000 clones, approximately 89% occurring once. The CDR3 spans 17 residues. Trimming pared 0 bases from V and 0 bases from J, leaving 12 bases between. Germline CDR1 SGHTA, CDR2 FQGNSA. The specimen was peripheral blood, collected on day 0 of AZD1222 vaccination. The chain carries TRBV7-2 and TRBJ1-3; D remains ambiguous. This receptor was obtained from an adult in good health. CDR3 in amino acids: CASSLAQGLISGNTIYF. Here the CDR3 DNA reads TGTGCCAGCAGCTTAGCCCAAGGTTTAATCTCTGGAAACACCATATATTTT.